This T cell receptor (beta chain) was identified during a study of OX40 agonist ivuxolimab in advanced cancers. Study context: Enrolled patients in dose escalation had cancers that were hepatocellular carcinoma, melanoma, renal cell or head and neck cancer. Partial response was recorded in three patients: one hepatocellular carcinoma and two cutaneous melanoma cases.

With 6 bases removed from V and 4 bases from J, the gap between germline ends came to 18 bases. Germline V gene lookup returns CDR1 SGHTA and CDR2 FQGNSA. The CDR3 length is 15 residues. Samples were taken at baseline and on day 1 of cycles 4 and 7. The assay was immunoSEQ multiplex PCR, and TCRdb's table has in-frame clones only and misses some. The sample records some 50,000 clones, 84% being singletons. J is TRBJ2-5 and V is TRBV7-2; D possibly corresponds to TRBD2 (6 bases). Sequenced here: CD4+ or CD8+ T cells sorted from blood, sampled in a trial of the OX40 agonist ivuxolimab. This TCR was recovered from an adult with an advanced solid tumor such as melanoma, head and neck, liver or kidney cancer. This chain's CDR3 is CASSLYGSTGETQYF. The CDR3 DNA reads TGTGCCAGCAGTTTGTACGGGAGTACCGGAGAGACCCAGTACTTC.